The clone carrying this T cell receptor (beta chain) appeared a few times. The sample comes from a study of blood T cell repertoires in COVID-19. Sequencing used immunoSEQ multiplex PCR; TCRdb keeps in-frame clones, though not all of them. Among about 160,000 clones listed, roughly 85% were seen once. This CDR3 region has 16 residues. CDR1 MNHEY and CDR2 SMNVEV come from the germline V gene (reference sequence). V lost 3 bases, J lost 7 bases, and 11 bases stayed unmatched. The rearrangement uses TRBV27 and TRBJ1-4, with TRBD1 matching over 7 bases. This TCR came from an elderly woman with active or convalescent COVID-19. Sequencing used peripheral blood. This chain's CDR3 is CASSFLRQGTREKLFF. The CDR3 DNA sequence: TGTGCCAGCAGTTTTCTGAGACAGGGTACTCGTGAAAAACTGTTTTTT. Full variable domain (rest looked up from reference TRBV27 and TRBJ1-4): EAQVTQNPRYLITVTGKKLTVTCSQNMNHEYMSWYRQDPGLGLRQIYYSMNVEVTDKGDVPEGYKVSRKEKRNFPLILESPSPNQTSLYFCASSFLRQGTREKLFFGSGTQLSVL.